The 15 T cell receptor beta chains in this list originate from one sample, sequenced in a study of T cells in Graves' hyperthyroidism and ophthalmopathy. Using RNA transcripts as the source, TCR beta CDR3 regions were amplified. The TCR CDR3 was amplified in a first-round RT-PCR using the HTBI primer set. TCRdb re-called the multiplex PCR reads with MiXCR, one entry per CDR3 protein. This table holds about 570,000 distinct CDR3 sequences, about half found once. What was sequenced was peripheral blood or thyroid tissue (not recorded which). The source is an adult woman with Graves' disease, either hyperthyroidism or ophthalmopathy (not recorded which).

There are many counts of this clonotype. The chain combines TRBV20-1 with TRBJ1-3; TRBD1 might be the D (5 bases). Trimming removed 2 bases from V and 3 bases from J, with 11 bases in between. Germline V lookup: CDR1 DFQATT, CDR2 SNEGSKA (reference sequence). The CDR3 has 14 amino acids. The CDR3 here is CSARIPGLGNTIYF. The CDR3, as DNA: TGCAGTGCTAGAATACCGGGGCTTGGAAACACCATATATTTT.

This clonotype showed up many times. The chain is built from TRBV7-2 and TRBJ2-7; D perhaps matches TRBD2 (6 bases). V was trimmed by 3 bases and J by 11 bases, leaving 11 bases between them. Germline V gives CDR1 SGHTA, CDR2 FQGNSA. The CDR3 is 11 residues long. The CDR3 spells CASSFGGRKYF. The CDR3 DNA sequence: TGTGCCAGCAGCTTTGGGGGGAGAAAGTACTTC.

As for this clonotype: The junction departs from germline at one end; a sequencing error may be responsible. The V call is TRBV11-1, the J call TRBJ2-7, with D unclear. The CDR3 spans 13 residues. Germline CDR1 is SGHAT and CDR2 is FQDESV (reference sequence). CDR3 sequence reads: CASSSDIYEEQYF. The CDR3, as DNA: TGCGCCAGCAGCTCCGACATCTACGAGGAGCAGTACTTC.

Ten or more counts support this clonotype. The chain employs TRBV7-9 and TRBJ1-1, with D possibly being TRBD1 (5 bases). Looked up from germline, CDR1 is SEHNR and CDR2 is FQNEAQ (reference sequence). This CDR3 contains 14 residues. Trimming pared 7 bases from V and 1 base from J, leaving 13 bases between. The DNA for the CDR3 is TGTGCCAGCACCAACAGGTTCGGGAACACTGAAGCTTTCTTT. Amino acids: CASTNRFGNTEAFF.

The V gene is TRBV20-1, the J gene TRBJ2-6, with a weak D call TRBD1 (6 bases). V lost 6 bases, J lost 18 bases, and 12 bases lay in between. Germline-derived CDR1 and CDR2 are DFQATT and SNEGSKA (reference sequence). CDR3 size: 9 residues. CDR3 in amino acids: CSAHPGQTF. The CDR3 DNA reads TGCAGTGCCCACCCGGGACAGACTTTC.

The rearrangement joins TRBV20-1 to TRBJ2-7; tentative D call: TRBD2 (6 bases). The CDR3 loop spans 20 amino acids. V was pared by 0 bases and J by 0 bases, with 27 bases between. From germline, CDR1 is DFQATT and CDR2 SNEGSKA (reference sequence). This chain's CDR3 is CSARDALDGGWGVSSYEQYF. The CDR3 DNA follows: TGCAGTGCTAGAGACGCCCTGGACGGGGGATGGGGGGTTAGCTCCTACGAGCAGTACTTC.

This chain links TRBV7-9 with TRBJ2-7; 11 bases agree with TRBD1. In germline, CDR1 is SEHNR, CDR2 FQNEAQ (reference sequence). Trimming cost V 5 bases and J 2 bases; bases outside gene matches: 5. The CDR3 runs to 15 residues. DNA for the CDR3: TGTGCCAGCAGCCACGGACAGGGGGCTACCTACGAGCAGTACTTC. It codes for CASSHGQGATYEQYF.

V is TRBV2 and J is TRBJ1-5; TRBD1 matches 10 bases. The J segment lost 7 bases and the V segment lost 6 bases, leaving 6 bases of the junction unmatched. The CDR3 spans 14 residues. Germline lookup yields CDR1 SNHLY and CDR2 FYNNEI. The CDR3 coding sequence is TGTGCCAGCAGGCGGACAGGGGGGGGGCAGCCCCAGCATTTT. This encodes CASRRTGGGQPQHF.

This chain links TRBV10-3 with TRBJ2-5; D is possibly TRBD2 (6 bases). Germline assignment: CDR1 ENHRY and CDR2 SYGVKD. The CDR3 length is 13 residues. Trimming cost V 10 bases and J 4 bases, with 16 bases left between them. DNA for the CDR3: TGTGCCACACAAACCCGGGAGACAGAGACCCAGTACTTC. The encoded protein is CATQTRETETQYF.

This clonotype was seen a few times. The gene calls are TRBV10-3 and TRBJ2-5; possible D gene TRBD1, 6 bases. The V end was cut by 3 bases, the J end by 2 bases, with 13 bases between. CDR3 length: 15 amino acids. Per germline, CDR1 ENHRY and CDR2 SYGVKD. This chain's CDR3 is CAISELQGRQETQYF. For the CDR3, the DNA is TGTGCCATCAGTGAACTACAGGGACGGCAAGAGACCCAGTACTTC.

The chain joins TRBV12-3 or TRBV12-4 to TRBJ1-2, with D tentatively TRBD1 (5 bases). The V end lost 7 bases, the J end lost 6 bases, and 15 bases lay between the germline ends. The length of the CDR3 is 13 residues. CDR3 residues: CASTQGQGNGYTF. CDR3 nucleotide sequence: TGTGCCAGCACCCAGGGCCAAGGGAATGGCTACACCTTC.

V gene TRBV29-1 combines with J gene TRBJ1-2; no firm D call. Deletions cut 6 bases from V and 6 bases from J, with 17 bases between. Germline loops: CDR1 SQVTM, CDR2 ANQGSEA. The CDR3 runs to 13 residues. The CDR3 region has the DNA TGCAGCGTCGCAACCCGGGTCGGGAATGGCTACACCTTC. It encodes CSVATRVGNGYTF.

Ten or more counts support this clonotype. CDR3 DNA: TGTGCCAGCAGCCCTCGAATGGGCGTATCCTATGGCTACACCTTC. Protein sequence: CASSPRMGVSYGYTF. This chain joins TRBV14 and TRBJ1-2; the D is unclear. The CDR3 spans 15 residues. Germline lookup yields CDR1 SGHDN and CDR2 FVKESK. The V end lost 4 bases, the J end lost 4 bases, and 16 bases lay between the germline ends.

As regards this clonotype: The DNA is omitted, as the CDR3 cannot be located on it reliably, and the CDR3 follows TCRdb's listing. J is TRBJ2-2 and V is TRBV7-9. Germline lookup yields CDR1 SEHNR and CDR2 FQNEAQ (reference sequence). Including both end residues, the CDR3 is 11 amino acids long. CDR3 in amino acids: CASSSTGSCFF.

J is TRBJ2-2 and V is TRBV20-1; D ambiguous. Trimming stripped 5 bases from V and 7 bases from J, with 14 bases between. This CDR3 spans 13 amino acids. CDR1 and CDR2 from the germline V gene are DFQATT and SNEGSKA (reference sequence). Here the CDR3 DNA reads TGCAGTGCTCCTAAGAACAGTAACGGGGAGCTGTTTTTT. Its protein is CSAPKNSNGELFF.